The TCR beta chain under discussion was sequenced for a study of blood T cell repertoires in COVID-19. Study-wide context: Acute and convalescent COVID-19 samples came from the United States, Italy and Spain. T cells, B-cell-depleted T cells, or PBMCs supplied cDNA or gDNA.

In the original workflow: The assay estimated nucleated cells by amplifying reference gene primers. TCRdb's table, derived via immunoSEQ multiplex PCR, lists solely in-frame clones and lacks some. The D gene and trimming were derived from the DNA, and the V and J assignments and clone size from that table. This sample has 150,000 to 200,000 clones, with approximately 90% found just once. J gave up 2 bases and V 4 bases, and 15 bases lay outside the gene matches. CDR3 length: 18 amino acids. Germline V gene lookup returns CDR1 SGHNT and CDR2 YYREEE (reference sequence). The sample consisted of peripheral blood. This receptor was identified in a human donor in a cohort sampled during active COVID-19. The chain recombines TRBV5-4 with TRBJ2-4; TRBD2 aligns across 7 bases. Here the CDR3 reads CASSPSGGRKGTKNIQYF. The CDR3 bases are TGTGCCAGCAGCCCTTCCGGGGGGAGGAAGGGAACCAAAAACATTCAGTACTTC.